Listed here are 5 T cell receptor beta chains from one sample, sequenced in a study of beta chain features in type 1 diabetes. Study results and limitations: A moderate, significant TCRB CDR3 shortening appeared in type 1 diabetes across four CD4+ subsets.

Their target antigens are unknown. Reverse transcription of all isolated RNA meant that expressed TCRB transcripts were sequenced. Using immunoSEQ multiplex PCR, the repertoire was profiled, and TCRdb retains in-frame clones only, with some absent. The data contain under 350,000 clones, 14% of them seen just once; the ten biggest clones take up roughly 0.018%. Material: naive CD4+ T cells from blood. These receptors were obtained from a young man with type 1 diabetes.

The chain recombines TRBV29-1 with TRBJ2-7; 7 bases fit TRBD2. V was pared by 4 bases and J by 2 bases, with 8 bases of the junction left unmatched. Germline V gene data show CDR1 as SQVTM and CDR2 as ANQGSEA. The CDR3 is 14 amino acids. In DNA, the CDR3 is TGCAGCGTTGCACTACCTGGGACTACCTACGAGCAGTACTTC. Amino acid sequence: CSVALPGTTYEQYF.

This clone was seen a handful of times. V usage is TRBV28 and J usage is TRBJ2-7; a weak D match, TRBD2 (5 bases). The CDR3 is 15 residues long. Per germline, CDR1 MDHEN and CDR2 SYDVKM. Trimming removed 3 bases from V and 3 bases from J, with 15 bases in between. The CDR3 nucleotides are TGTGCCAGCAGTTTTGCGGGTTCAAGAGTCTACGAGCAGTACTTC. Its translation: CASSFAGSRVYEQYF.

A few counts support this clone. This chain uses TRBV7-8 with TRBJ2-7; 8 bases are a match to TRBD1. Trimming removed 2 bases from V and 2 bases from J; junction bases left unmatched: 5. This CDR3 has 15 amino acids. Germline V gene sequence: CDR1 SGHVS, CDR2 FQNEAQ. The DNA of the CDR3 is TGTGCCAGCAGCTTACAACAGGGGGGAGCCTACGAGCAGTACTTC. Its translation: CASSLQQGGAYEQYF.

The chain couples TRBV28 to TRBJ2-5; maybe TRBD2 (5 bases). The CDR3 covers 15 residues. Between the trimmed V and J ends, which lost 10 bases and 2 bases, there was a span of 20 bases. Germline V gene lookup returns CDR1 MDHEN and CDR2 SYDVKM. The CDR3 is CATPWFYRLQETQYF. The CDR3 bases are TGTGCCACCCCGTGGTTTTACAGACTACAAGAGACCCAGTACTTC.

The chain uses TRBV28 and TRBJ2-1; 7 nucleotides align to TRBD2. The junction had 9 bases not matched to a gene; V was cut back by 7 bases and J by 0 bases. Germline values: CDR1 MDHEN, CDR2 SYDVKM. The CDR3 covers 16 residues. The CDR3 here is CASIKAGLGSYNEQFF. The DNA of the CDR3 is TGTGCCAGCATTAAAGCCGGACTAGGCTCCTACAATGAGCAGTTCTTC.